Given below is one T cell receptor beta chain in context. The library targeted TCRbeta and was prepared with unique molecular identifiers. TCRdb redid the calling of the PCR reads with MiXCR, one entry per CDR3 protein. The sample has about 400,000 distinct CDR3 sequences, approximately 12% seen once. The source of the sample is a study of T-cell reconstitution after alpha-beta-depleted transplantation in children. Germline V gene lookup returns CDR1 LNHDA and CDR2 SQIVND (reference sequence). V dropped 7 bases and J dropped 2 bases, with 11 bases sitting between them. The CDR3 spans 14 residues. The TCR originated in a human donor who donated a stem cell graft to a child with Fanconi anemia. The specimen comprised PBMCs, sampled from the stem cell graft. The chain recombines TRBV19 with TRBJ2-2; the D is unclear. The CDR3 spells CASNRRLNTGELFF. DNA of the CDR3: TGTGCCAGTAATAGGCGGCTTAACACCGGGGAGCTGTTTTTT.